One sample yielded the 2 T cell receptor beta chains listed below, sequenced in a study of T cells in Graves' hyperthyroidism and ophthalmopathy (dated by TCRdb to about 2019). Preparation of the library involved multiplex PCR. Instrument on record: Illumina HiSeq 2000. The TCR beta CDR3 regions were amplified from RNA transcripts. A first-round RT-PCR of the TCR CDR3 used the HTBI primer set with the Qiagen OneStep RT-PCR kit. TCRdb cleaned the public reads at Q25 with fastp, built clones with MiXCR and kept in-frame beta chains. Rows merge per CDR3 protein into single entries with the most common DNA and genes. In this sample the table shows about 520,000 distinct CDR3 sequences, around 24% of which occur a single time. The ten largest clones take up 11% of the sample. The specimen sequenced was blood. All receptors come from a woman in her thirties with Graves' ophthalmopathy.

The rearrangement links TRBV28 to TRBJ1-5, with TRBD1 matching 8 bases. Germline loops: CDR1 MDHEN, CDR2 SYDVKM. V lost 6 bases to trimming and J lost 6 bases; unmatched junction nucleotides: 16. CDR3 length: 17 residues. CDR3 DNA: TGTGCCAGCAGCTCAACGCCCCGGACAGGGCTGCCTCAGCCCCAGCATTTT. Its translation: CASSSTPRTGLPQPQHF.

This clonotype was found a few times. The chain is built from TRBV7-2 and TRBJ1-2; D is uncertain. CDR3 length: 14 amino acids. V lost 5 bases, J lost 4 bases, and 14 bases lay in between. Germline assignment: CDR1 SGHTA and CDR2 FQGNSA. CDR3 in amino acids: CASSTTSGFYGYTF. CDR3 sequence (DNA): TGTGCCAGCAGCACCACTTCGGGGTTCTATGGCTACACCTTC.